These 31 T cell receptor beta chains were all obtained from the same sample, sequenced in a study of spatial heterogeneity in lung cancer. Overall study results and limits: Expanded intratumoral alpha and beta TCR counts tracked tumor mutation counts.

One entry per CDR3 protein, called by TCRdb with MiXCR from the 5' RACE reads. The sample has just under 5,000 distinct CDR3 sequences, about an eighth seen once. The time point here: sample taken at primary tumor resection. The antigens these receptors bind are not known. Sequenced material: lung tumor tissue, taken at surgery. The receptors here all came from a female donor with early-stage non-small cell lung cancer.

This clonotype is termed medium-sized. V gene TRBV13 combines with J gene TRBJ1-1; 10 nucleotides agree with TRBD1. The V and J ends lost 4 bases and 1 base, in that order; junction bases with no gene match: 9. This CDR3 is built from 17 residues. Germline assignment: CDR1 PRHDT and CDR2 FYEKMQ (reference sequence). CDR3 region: CASSYEARDRGNTEAFF. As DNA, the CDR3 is TGTGCCAGCAGCTATGAAGCCCGGGACAGGGGGAACACTGAAGCTTTCTTT.

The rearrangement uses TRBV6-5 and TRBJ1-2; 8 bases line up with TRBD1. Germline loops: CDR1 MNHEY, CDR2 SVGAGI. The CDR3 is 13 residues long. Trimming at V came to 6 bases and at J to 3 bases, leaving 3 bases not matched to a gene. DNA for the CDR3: TGTGCCAGCAGCACGACAGGGGACTATGGCTACACCTTC. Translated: CASSTTGDYGYTF.

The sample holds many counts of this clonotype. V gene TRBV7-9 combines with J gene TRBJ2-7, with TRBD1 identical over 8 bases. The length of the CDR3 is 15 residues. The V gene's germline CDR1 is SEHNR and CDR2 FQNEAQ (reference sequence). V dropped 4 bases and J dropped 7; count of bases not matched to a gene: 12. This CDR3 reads CASSSQGTGLWEQYF. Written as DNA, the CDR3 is TGTGCCAGCAGCTCACAGGGGACAGGTTTATGGGAGCAGTACTTC.

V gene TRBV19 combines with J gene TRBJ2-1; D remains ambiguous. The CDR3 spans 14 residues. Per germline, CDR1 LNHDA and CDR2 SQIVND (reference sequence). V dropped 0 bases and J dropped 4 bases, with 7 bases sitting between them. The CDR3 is CASSIDMGYNEQFF. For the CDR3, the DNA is TGTGCCAGTAGTATAGATATGGGGTACAATGAGCAGTTCTTC. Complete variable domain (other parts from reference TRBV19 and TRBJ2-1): DGGITQSPKYLFRKEGQNVTLSCEQNLNHDAMYWYRQDPGQGLRLIYYSQIVNDFQKGDIAEGYSVSREKKESFPLTVTSAQKNPTAFYLCASSIDMGYNEQFFGPGTRLTVL.

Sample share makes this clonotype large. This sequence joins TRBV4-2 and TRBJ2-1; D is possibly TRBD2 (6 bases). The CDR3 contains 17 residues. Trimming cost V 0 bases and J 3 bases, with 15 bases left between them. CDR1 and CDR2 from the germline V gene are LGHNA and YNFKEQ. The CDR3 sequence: CASSQDETGTGYNEQFF. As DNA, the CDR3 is TGTGCCAGCAGCCAAGATGAAACCGGGACTGGCTACAATGAGCAGTTCTTC.

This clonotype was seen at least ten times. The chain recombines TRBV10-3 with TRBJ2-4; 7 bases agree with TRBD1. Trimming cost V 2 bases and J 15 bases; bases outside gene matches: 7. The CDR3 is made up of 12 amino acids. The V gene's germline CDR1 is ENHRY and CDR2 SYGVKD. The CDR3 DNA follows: TGTGCCATCAGTGAGGGTCAGGGGGTAGTGTACTTC. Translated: CAISEGQGVVYF.

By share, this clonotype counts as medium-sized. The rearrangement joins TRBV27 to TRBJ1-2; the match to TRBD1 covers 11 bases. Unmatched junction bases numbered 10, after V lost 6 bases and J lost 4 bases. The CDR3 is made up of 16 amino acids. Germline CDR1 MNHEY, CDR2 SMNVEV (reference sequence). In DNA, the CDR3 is TGTGCCAGCAGGCGAAGCGGGACAGGGGGTTCCTATGGCTACACCTTC. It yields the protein CASRRSGTGGSYGYTF.

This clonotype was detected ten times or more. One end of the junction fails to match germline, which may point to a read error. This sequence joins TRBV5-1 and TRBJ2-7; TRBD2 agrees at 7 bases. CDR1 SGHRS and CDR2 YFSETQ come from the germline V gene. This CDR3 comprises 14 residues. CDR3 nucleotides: TGCGCCAGCACCTTGGGTACCACGGGGGGCGAGCAGTACTTC. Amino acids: CASTLGTTGGEQYF.

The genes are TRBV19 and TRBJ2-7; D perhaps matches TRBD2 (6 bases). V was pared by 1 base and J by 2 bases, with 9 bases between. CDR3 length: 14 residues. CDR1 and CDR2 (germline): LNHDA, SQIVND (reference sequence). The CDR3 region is CASSIGGVTYEQYF. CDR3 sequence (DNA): TGTGCCAGTAGTATAGGGGGGGTTACCTACGAGCAGTACTTC.

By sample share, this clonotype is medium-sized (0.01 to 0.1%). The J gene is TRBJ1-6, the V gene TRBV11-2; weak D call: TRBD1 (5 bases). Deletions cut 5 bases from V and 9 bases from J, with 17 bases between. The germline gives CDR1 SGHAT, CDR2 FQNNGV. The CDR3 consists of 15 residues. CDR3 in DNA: TGTGCCAGCAGCCCCCCGGGACGTGAGATTTCACCCCTCCACTTT. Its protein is CASSPPGREISPLHF.

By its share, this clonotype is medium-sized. The CDR3 loop is CASSPLDSQYF. The CDR3 DNA follows: TGTGCCAGCTCACCCCTGGACTCGCAGTATTTT. The gene calls are TRBV18 and TRBJ2-3; weak D call: TRBD2 (5 bases). Trimming cost V 3 bases and J 10 bases, with 8 bases left between them. This CDR3 spans 11 amino acids. The germline V gene encodes CDR1 KGHSH and CDR2 LQKENI.

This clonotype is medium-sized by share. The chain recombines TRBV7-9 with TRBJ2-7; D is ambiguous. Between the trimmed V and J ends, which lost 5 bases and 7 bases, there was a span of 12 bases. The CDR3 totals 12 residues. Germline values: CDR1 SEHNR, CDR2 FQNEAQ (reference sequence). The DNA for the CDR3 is TGTGCCAGCAGCCTTGGATGGCGGGAGCAGTACTTC. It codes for CASSLGWREQYF.

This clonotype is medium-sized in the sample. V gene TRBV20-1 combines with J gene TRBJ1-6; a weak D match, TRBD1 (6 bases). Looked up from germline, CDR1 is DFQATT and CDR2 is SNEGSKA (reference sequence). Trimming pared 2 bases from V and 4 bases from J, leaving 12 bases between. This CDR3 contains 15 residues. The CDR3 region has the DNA TGCAGTGCTAGATCAGTTCAGGGGTATAATTCACCCCTCCACTTT. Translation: CSARSVQGYNSPLHF.

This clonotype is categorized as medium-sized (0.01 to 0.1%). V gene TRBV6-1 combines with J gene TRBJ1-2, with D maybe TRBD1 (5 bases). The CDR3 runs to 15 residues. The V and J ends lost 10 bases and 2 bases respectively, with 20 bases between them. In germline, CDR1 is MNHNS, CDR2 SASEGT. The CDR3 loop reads CATLPATAGNYGYTF. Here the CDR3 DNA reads TGTGCCACCCTCCCGGCGACAGCTGGGAACTATGGCTACACCTTC.

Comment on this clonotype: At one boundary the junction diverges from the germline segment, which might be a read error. This CDR3 reads CSTSDRGPGSPHHF. In nucleotides, the CDR3 is TGCAGTACTAGCGACAGGGGCCCGGGGTCACCCCACCACTTT. J is TRBJ1-6 and V is TRBV20-1, with 8 bases identical to TRBD1. CDR1 is DFQATT and CDR2 is SNEGSKA in the germline V gene (reference sequence). The CDR3 is 14 amino acids.

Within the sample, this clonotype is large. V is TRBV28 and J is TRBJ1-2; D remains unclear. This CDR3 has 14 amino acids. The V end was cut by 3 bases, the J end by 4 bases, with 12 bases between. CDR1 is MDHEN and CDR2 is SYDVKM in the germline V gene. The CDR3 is CASSLAAALYGYTF. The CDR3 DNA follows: TGTGCCAGCAGTTTGGCGGCAGCCCTCTATGGCTACACCTTC.

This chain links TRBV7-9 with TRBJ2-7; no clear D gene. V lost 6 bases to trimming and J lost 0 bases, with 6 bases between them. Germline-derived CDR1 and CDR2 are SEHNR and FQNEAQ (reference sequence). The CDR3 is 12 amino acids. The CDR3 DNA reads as TGTGCCAGCAGTCCCAGCTCCTACGAGCAGTACTTC. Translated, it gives CASSPSSYEQYF.

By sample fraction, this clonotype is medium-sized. This CDR3 is CASSVGSGGGTRNTQYF. The CDR3 DNA follows: TGTGCCAGCAGCGTAGGCTCTGGCGGGGGGACACGAAATACGCAGTATTTT. The chain employs TRBV9 and TRBJ2-3, with 8 nucleotides matching TRBD2. V lost 0 bases, J lost 7 bases, and 13 bases stayed unmatched. The CDR3 contains 17 residues. CDR1 and CDR2 (germline): SGDLS, YYNGEE.

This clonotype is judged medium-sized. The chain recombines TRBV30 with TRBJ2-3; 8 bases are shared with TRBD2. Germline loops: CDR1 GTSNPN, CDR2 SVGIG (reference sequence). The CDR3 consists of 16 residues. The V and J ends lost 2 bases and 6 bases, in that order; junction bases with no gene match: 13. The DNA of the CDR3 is TGTGCCTGGAGTAACTTCCATAGCGGGGAGGGGGATACGCAGTATTTT. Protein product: CAWSNFHSGEGDTQYF.

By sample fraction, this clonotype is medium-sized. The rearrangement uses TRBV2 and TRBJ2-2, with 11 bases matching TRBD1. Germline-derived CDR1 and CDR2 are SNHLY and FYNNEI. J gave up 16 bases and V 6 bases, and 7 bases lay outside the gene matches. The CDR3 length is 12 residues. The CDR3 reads CASRDRGRVAFF. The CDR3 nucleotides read TGTGCCAGCAGGGACAGGGGGCGAGTGGCGTTTTTT.

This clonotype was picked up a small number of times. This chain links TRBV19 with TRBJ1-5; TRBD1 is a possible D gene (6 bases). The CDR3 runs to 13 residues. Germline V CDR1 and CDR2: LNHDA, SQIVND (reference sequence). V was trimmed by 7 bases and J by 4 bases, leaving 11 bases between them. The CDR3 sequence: CASKTRGNQPQHF. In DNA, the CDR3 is TGTGCCAGTAAGACCAGGGGTAATCAGCCCCAGCATTTT.

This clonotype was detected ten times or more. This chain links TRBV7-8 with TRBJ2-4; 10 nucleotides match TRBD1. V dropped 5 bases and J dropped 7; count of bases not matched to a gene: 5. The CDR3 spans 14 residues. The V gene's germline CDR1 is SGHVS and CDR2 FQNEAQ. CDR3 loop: CASSRTGGFNIQYF. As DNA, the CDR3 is TGTGCCAGCAGCCGGACAGGGGGATTCAACATTCAGTACTTC.

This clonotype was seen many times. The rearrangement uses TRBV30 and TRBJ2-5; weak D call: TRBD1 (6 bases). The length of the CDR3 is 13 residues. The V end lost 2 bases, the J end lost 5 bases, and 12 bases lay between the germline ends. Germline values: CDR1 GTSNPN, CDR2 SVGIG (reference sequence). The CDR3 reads CAWSPDRFETQYF. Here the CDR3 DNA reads TGTGCCTGGAGTCCCGACAGGTTTGAGACCCAGTACTTC.

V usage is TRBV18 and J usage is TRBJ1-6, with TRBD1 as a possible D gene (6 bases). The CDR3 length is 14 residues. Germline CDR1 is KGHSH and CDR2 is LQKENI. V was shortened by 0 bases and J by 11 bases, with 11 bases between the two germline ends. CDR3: CASSPPQGMAPLHF. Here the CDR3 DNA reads TGTGCCAGCTCACCACCACAGGGTATGGCACCCCTCCACTTT. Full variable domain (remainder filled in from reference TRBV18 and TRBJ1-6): NAGVMQNPRHLVRRRGQEARLRCSPMKGHSHVYWYRQLPEEGLKFMVYLQKENIIDESGMPKERFSAEFPKEGPSILRIQQVVRGDSAAYFCASSPPQGMAPLHFGNGTRLTVT.

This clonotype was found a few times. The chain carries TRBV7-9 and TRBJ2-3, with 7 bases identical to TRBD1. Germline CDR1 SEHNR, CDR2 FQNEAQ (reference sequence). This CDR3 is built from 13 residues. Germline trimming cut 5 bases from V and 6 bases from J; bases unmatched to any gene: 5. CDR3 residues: CASSLNRGDTQYF. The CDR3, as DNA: TGTGCCAGCAGCCTAAACAGGGGCGATACGCAGTATTTT.

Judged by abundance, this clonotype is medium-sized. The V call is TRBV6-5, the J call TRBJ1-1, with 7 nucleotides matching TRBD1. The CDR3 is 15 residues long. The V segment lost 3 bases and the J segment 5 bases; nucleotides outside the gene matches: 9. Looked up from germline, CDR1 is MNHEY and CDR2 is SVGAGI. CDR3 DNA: TGTGCCAGCAGTTATTCCCCGACAGGGCGGACTGAAGCTTTCTTT. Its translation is CASSYSPTGRTEAFF.

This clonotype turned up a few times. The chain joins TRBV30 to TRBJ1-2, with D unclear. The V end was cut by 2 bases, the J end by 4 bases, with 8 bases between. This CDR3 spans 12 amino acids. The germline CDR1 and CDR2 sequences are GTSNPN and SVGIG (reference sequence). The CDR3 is CAWSRVSYGYTF. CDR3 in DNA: TGTGCCTGGAGTCGGGTATCCTATGGCTACACCTTC.

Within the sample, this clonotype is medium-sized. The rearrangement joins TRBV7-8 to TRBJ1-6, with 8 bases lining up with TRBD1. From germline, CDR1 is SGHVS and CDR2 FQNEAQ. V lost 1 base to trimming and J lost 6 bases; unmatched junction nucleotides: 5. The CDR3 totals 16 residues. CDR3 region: CASSLVGQGGNSPLHF. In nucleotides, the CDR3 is TGTGCCAGCAGCTTAGTTGGACAGGGTGGTAATTCACCCCTCCACTTT.

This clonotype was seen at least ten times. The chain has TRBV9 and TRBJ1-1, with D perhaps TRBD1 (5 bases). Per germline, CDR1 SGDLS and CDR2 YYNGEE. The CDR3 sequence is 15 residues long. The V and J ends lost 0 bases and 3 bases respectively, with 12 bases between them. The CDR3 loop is CASSVERGPHTEAFF. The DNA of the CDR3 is TGTGCCAGCAGCGTAGAGCGGGGCCCCCACACTGAAGCTTTCTTT.

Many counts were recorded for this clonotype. CDR3 protein: CATSSFSAGAITDTQYF. DNA for the CDR3: TGTGCCACCAGCAGTTTCTCAGCGGGGGCAATCACAGATACGCAGTATTTT. The chain employs TRBV15 and TRBJ2-3; 8 nucleotides line up with TRBD2. The CDR3 is 17 residues long. Losses at the gene ends were 3 bases for V and 2 bases for J; bases not matched to a gene: 10. Looked up from germline, CDR1 is LNHNV and CDR2 is YYDKDF (reference sequence).

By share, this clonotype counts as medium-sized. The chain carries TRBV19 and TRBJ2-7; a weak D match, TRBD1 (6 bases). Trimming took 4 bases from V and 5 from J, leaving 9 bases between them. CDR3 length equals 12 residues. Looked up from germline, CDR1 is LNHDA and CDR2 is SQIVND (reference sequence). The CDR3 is CASSRTDDEQYF. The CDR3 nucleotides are TGTGCCAGTAGTAGGACAGATGACGAGCAGTACTTC.